This note documents a single TCR beta chain sequence. Its antigen is as yet unknown. This sample is drawn from a study of T cells and copy number aberrations in small-cell lung cancer. Overall study results and limits: Versus adjacent lung, tumor T-cell richness and clonality were lower; density nonsignificantly.

Donors were all either smokers or heavy second-hand smokers. Method: immunoSEQ multiplex PCR; TCRdb's copy keeps in-frame clones and lacks some. Of 2,400 or so clones detected, 75% to 90% appear once; the ten largest clones hold 4.5%. Trimming shortened V by 3 bases and J by 6 bases, and 9 bases separated the two germline ends. The germline V gene has CDR1 SGHTA and CDR2 FQGTGA. The CDR3 is made up of 12 amino acids. Input material: normal tissue next to the tumor. This rearrangement joins TRBV7-3 to TRBJ2-7; D is perhaps TRBD2 (5 bases). The sequence was obtained from a man between 35 and 55 years old with small cell lung cancer. The CDR3 nucleotides read TGTGCCAGCAGCTTCCCCGGGGTCGAGCAGTACTTC. This sequence encodes CASSFPGVEQYF.